The 4 T cell receptor beta chains listed next were all sequenced from one sample in a study of radiotherapy plus CTLA-4 blockade in lung cancer. Profiled with immunoSEQ multiplex PCR; TCRdb holds only in-frame clones, not every one. The repertoire holds some 110,000 clones, roughly 86% seen once, with roughly 3.1% in the top ten. The sample in question was peripheral blood, obtained from a patient treated with radiotherapy plus ipilimumab. These receptors were obtained from a human donor with non-small cell lung cancer that progressed on radiotherapy plus ipilimumab. Some clones in this sample may be carry-over from other donors' samples.

This chain uses TRBV9 with TRBJ1-1, with 7 bases fitting TRBD1. The CDR3 spans 15 residues. Germline CDR1 and CDR2: SGDLS and YYNGEE. After removal of 3 bases from V and 8 bases from J, the junction contained 13 bases not matched to a gene. The CDR3 loop reads CASSDKGARGSEAFF. In nucleotides, the CDR3 is TGTGCCAGCAGCGATAAGGGGGCAAGAGGTTCCGAAGCTTTCTTT.

J is TRBJ2-2 and V is TRBV7-2; 8 bases are a match to TRBD1. V shed 0 bases and J 4 bases; nucleotides not matched to a gene: 10. CDR3 length: 18 amino acids. Germline values: CDR1 SGHTA, CDR2 FQGNSA. The CDR3 DNA is TGTGCCAGCAGCTTAGCGACAGGGGCCTTCTCAGGCACCGGGGAGCTGTTTTTT. It translates to CASSLATGAFSGTGELFF.

The J gene is TRBJ2-7, the V gene TRBV5-4; 11 bases match TRBD2. The junction had 13 bases not matched to a gene; V was cut back by 2 bases and J by 6 bases. CDR3 length equals 17 residues. Per germline, CDR1 SGHNT and CDR2 YYREEE (reference sequence). The CDR3 DNA is TGTGCCAGCAGCTTCCCCCCCGGGACTAGCGGCTCCGGCGAGCAGTACTTC. It is translated as CASSFPPGTSGSGEQYF.

The chain links TRBV28 to TRBJ1-2; D gene ambiguous. The CDR3 has 10 residues. V shed 5 bases and J shed 3 bases, with 1 base lying between them. Germline V lookup: CDR1 MDHEN, CDR2 SYDVKM. For the CDR3, the DNA is TGTGCCAGCAGTGACTATGGCTACACCTTC. This codes for CASSDYGYTF.